These T cell receptor beta chains were read from a single sample in a study of T cells in Graves' hyperthyroidism and ophthalmopathy. TCRdb re-called the multiplex PCR reads through MiXCR, storing one row per CDR3 protein. The sample consists of tens of thousands of distinct CDR3 sequences, approximately 50% of them appearing once. Sequencing was performed on blood. Source of these receptors: a woman aged 25 to 45 with Graves' ophthalmopathy. CDR3s include the opening cysteine and the closing phenylalanine or tryptophan. Each record gives: D gene, V gene, J gene, clone size, CDR3 protein, CDR3 DNA. D genes are given only for firm matches. Only some rows state a clone size, as once, few, many or a class for expanded clones.

D: TRBD1
V: TRBV19
J: TRBJ2-5
size: -
CDR3: CASSPQKTGNQPQYF
DNA: TGTGCCAGTAGTCCCCAGAAGACAGGGAATCAGCCCCAGTACTTC

D: TRBD1
V: TRBV4-3
J: TRBJ1-5
size: -
CDR3: CASSHRGWNQPQHF
DNA: TGCGCCAGCAGCCACAGGGGGTGGAATCAGCCCCAGCATTTT

D: -
V: TRBV29-1
J: TRBJ2-7
size: medium-sized
CDR3: CSVEDREYYEQYF
DNA: TGCAGCGTTGAAGACAGGGAATACTACGAGCAGTACTTC

D: -
V: TRBV20-1
J: TRBJ2-2
size: many
CDR3: CSAHQSLASGELFF
DNA: TGCAGTGCCCACCAGAGCCTAGCGAGCGGGGAGCTGTTTTTT

D: -
V: TRBV10-3
J: TRBJ1-1
size: few
CDR3: CATRPGTTEAFF
DNA: TGTGCCACCAGGCCCGGGACCACTGAAGCTTTCTTT

D: TRBD1
V: TRBV7-8
J: TRBJ1-1
size: many
CDR3: CASSSDRFPARTEAFF
DNA: TGTGCCAGCAGCTCGGACAGGTTTCCCGCTCGGACTGAAGCTTTCTTT

D: -
V: TRBV6-4
J: TRBJ2-2
size: many
CDR3: CASSDSLAGSTGELFF
DNA: TGTGCCAGCAGTGACTCTTTGGCAGGGAGCACCGGGGAGCTGTTTTTT

D: TRBD1
V: TRBV5-6
J: TRBJ2-3
size: many
CDR3: CASNDRDRGTDTQYF
DNA: TGTGCCAGCAATGACCGGGACAGGGGAACAGATACGCAGTATTTT

D: TRBD2
V: TRBV19
J: TRBJ2-1
size: -
CDR3: CAGSSPDSGRGTEQFF
DNA: TGTGCCGGTAGTAGCCCAGATAGCGGGAGGGGAACTGAGCAGTTCTTC

D: -
V: TRBV14
J: TRBJ1-2
size: -
CDR3: CASSQESYGYTF
DNA: TGTGCCAGCAGCCAAGAAAGCTATGGCTACACCTTC

D: TRBD1
V: TRBV9
J: TRBJ2-6
size: -
CDR3: CASSPAGQGFGANILTF
DNA: TGTGCCAGCAGCCCCGCGGGACAGGGTTTTGGGGCCAACATCCTGACTTTC

D: -
V: TRBV9
J: TRBJ2-3
size: few
CDR3: CASSPRLGEQYF
DNA: TGTGCCAGCAGCCCAAGGCTAGGTGAGCAGTATTTT

D: TRBD1
V: TRBV7-3
J: TRBJ1-6
size: -
CDR3: CASSTTRQGLSPLHF
DNA: TGTGCCAGCAGCACCACCCGACAGGGGCTTTCACCCCTCCACTTT

D: TRBD2
V: TRBV19
J: TRBJ2-2
size: -
CDR3: CASSMVTGGRGELFF
DNA: TGTGCCAGTAGTATGGTGACGGGGGGTCGCGGGGAGCTGTTTTTT

D: TRBD2
V: TRBV12-3/TRBV12-4
J: TRBJ2-1
size: many
CDR3: CASRAGTSGGYNEQFF
DNA: TGTGCCAGCAGAGCAGGGACTAGCGGGGGCTACAATGAGCAGTTCTTC

D: -
V: TRBV5-1
J: TRBJ2-3
size: once
CDR3: CASRETGATDTRYF
DNA: TGCGCCAGCAGAGAGACGGGAGCGACAGATACGCGGTATTTT

D: TRBD1
V: TRBV28
J: TRBJ1-2
size: many
CDR3: CASSLVQGQGAGGYTF
DNA: TGTGCCAGCAGTTTGGTCCAAGGACAGGGAGCGGGAGGCTACACCTTC

D: TRBD2
V: TRBV2
J: TRBJ2-7
size: many
CDR3: CATDGEGPYEQYF
DNA: TGTGCCACCGATGGGGAGGGGCCCTACGAGCAGTACTTC

D: TRBD1
V: TRBV7-2
J: TRBJ1-6
size: -
CDR3: CASSDGQGDPPLHF
DNA: TGTGCCAGCAGCGACGGACAGGGTGATCCACCCCTCCACTTT

D: TRBD2
V: TRBV2
J: TRBJ2-5
size: many
CDR3: CASRRVAGVAETQYF
DNA: TGTGCCAGCAGGCGGGTAGCGGGAGTGGCGGAGACCCAGTACTTC

D: TRBD2
V: TRBV20-1
J: TRBJ2-7
size: -
CDR3: CCAGIAGASSERYF
DNA: TGCTGTGCTGGTATAGCGGGGGCTAGCTCCGAGCGGTACTTC

D: TRBD2
V: TRBV7-9
J: TRBJ2-7
size: many
CDR3: CASSGRLAGPVF
DNA: TGTGCCAGCAGCGGTAGGCTAGCGGGCCCAGTCTTC

D: TRBD2
V: TRBV29-1
J: TRBJ2-1
size: -
CDR3: CSAQGLAEQFF
DNA: TGCAGCGCACAGGGACTAGCGGAGCAGTTCTTC

D: TRBD1
V: TRBV28
J: TRBJ1-2
size: -
CDR3: CVSSLLDRVGYTF
DNA: TGTGTCAGCAGTTTGCTAGACAGGGTGGGCTACACCTTC

D: -
V: TRBV19
J: TRBJ1-6
size: few
CDR3: CAWSVKAAANTHNSPLHF
DNA: TGTGCCTGGAGTGTTAAAGCGGCAGCAAATACTCATAATTCACCCCTCCACTTT

D: -
V: TRBV5-1
J: TRBJ2-2
size: many
CDR3: CASRNPGLANTGELFF
DNA: TGCGCCAGCAGGAATCCGGGTCTCGCGAACACCGGGGAGCTGTTTTTT

D: -
V: TRBV2
J: TRBJ2-3
size: many
CDR3: CAREVGGADTQYF
DNA: TGTGCCAGGGAGGTTGGCGGTGCGGATACGCAGTATTTT